What follows are 29 T cell receptor beta chains derived from one specimen sequenced in a study of siplizumab effects on memory and regulatory T cells. TCRdb's table, derived via immunoSEQ multiplex PCR, lists solely in-frame clones and lacks some. The table records 3,000 or so clones, 55% of them present only once. Cells of the mixed lymphocyte reaction were cocultured at 37 degrees C for six to seven days. These receptors' antigens are unknown. Sequences were obtained from CFSE-low (dividing) CD8+ T cells sorted from an allogeneic mixed lymphocyte reaction. These receptors were obtained from a human donor in good health; the cells came from an allogeneic mixed lymphocyte reaction. Some clones in this sample may be carry-over from other donors' samples.

This chain links TRBV10-1 with TRBJ2-1; no reliable D call. Per germline, CDR1 WNHNN and CDR2 SYGVQD (reference sequence). Trimming shortened V by 2 bases and J by 8 bases, and 4 bases separated the two germline ends. The CDR3 runs to 11 residues. The CDR3 loop is CASSEGYEQFF. CDR3 in DNA: TGCGCCAGCAGTGAGGGTTATGAGCAGTTCTTC.

The chain has TRBV7-9 and TRBJ2-7; TRBD2 aligns across 8 bases. CDR1 and CDR2 from the germline V gene are SEHNR and FQNEAQ (reference sequence). The CDR3 has 17 residues. V dropped 8 bases and J dropped 0; count of bases not matched to a gene: 15. The chain's CDR3 is CASGPTLAGLTSYEQYF. The CDR3 DNA reads TGTGCCAGCGGGCCTACCTTAGCGGGATTAACCTCCTACGAGCAGTACTTC.

The chain links TRBV5-1 to TRBJ2-1, with D perhaps TRBD1 (5 bases). In germline, CDR1 is SGHRS, CDR2 YFSETQ. V lost 4 bases, J lost 3 bases, and 14 bases lay in between. This CDR3 contains 15 residues. CDR3 in amino acids: CASSPTSQGYNEQFF. CDR3 DNA sequence: TGCGCCAGCAGCCCTACTTCCCAGGGCTACAATGAGCAGTTCTTC.

The gene calls are TRBV4-1 and TRBJ2-6; possible D gene TRBD1, 5 bases. V was clipped by 1 base and J by 0 bases, with 13 bases between them. Germline assignment: CDR1 MGHRA and CDR2 YSYEKL. The CDR3 sequence is 18 residues long. The DNA for the CDR3 is TGCGCCAGCAGCCAAGTAGTTGACAGACCCTCTGGGGCCAACGTCCTGACTTTC. This codes for CASSQVVDRPSGANVLTF.

J is TRBJ2-1 and V is TRBV7-3; no reliable D call. Germline lookup yields CDR1 SGHTA and CDR2 FQGTGA. Trimming stripped 4 bases from V and 0 bases from J, with 4 bases between. The CDR3 is 13 residues long. CDR3 sequence: CASSSGSYNEQFF. Written as DNA, the CDR3 is TGTGCCAGCAGCTCGGGCTCCTACAATGAGCAGTTCTTC.

This clone was counted only a few times. The chain employs TRBV11-3 and TRBJ1-4; a weak D match, TRBD1 (5 bases). Germline assignment: CDR1 SGHNT and CDR2 YENEEA. This CDR3 contains 15 residues. Between the trimmed V and J ends, which lost 5 bases and 8 bases, there was a span of 18 bases. The CDR3 spells CASSHEGAVNEKLFF. The CDR3 region has the DNA TGTGCCAGCAGCCACGAAGGGGCGGTCAACGAAAAACTGTTTTTT.

The CDR3 nucleotides are TGCGCCAGCAGCCCCGGGGCGGGAGGAGCCTACGAGCAGTACTTC. As protein: CASSPGAGGAYEQYF. The J gene is TRBJ2-7, the V gene TRBV4-1, with TRBD2 matching 8 bases. Per germline, CDR1 MGHRA and CDR2 YSYEKL. The V gene end was trimmed by 4 bases and the J gene end by 2 bases; junction bases not matched to a gene: 7. The CDR3 has 15 residues.

The chain has TRBV7-6 and TRBJ2-7; D is uncertain. V lost 0 bases and J 6 bases, leaving 9 bases between the germline ends. In germline, CDR1 is SGHVS, CDR2 FNYEAQ. The CDR3 covers 13 residues. In DNA, the CDR3 is TGTGCCAGCAGCTTAGCTTTCTTACGCGAGCAGTACTTC. Residues: CASSLAFLREQYF.

This clone has only a few counts. The chain couples TRBV7-9 to TRBJ1-1; D ambiguous. The germline V gene has CDR1 SEHNR and CDR2 FQNEAQ (reference sequence). The length of the CDR3 is 14 residues. Trimming shortened V by 5 bases and J by 5 bases, and 15 bases separated the two germline ends. Here the CDR3 reads CASSQSSRGTEAFF. CDR3 nucleotide sequence: TGTGCCAGCAGCCAGTCTTCCCGAGGGACTGAAGCTTTCTTT.

Regarding this clone: A far larger clone is just one base off, so this is likely a read error. The V gene is TRBV7-6, the J gene TRBJ2-1; 10 bases are a match to TRBD2. The CDR3 sequence is 15 residues long. Germline V CDR1 and CDR2: SGHVS, FNYEAQ. The CDR3 loop is CGSSLLPSGGDEQFF. The CDR3 DNA is TGTGGCAGCAGCTTACTCCCTAGCGGGGGCGATGAGCAGTTCTTC.

This clone was counted between two and nine times. CDR3 DNA sequence: TGCGCCAGCAGAGGCCTCAACGAGCAGTACTTC. It yields the protein CASRGLNEQYF. The rearrangement uses TRBV5-1 and TRBJ2-7; D remains ambiguous. CDR1 and CDR2 from the germline V gene are SGHRS and YFSETQ. This CDR3 spans 11 amino acids. With 5 bases removed from V and 5 bases from J, the gap between germline ends came to 8 bases. Supplemented by reference TRBV5-1 and TRBJ2-7, the full variable domain reads KAGVTQTPRYLIKTRGQQVTLSCSPISGHRSVSWYQQTPGQGLQFLFEYFSETQRNKGNFPGRFSGRQFSNSRSEMNVSTLELGDSALYLCASRGLNEQYFGPGTRLTVT.

This clone was observed a few times. J is TRBJ1-6 and V is TRBV27; TRBD1 agrees at 10 bases. The germline V gene has CDR1 MNHEY and CDR2 SMNVEV (reference sequence). There are 16 residues in the CDR3. V lost 5 bases to trimming and J lost 8 bases; unmatched junction nucleotides: 9. The CDR3 region is CASSPLPGTGDSPLHF. CDR3 bases: TGTGCCAGCAGTCCCCTTCCGGGGACAGGGGATTCACCCCTCCACTTT.

The chain employs TRBV30 and TRBJ2-2; perhaps TRBD2 as D (5 bases). V lost 3 bases to trimming and J lost 3 bases, with 5 bases between them. Germline lookup yields CDR1 GTSNPN and CDR2 SVGIG (reference sequence). There are 12 residues in the CDR3. CDR3 in DNA: TGTGCCTGGAGAGCGGACACCGGGGAGCTGTTTTTT. Its protein is CAWRADTGELFF.

This clone has more than one count but fewer than ten. CDR3 DNA sequence: TGTGCTAGTGGTTTGGTATCGGGAATCGGTCCAGATACGCAGTATTTT. Its translation is CASGLVSGIGPDTQYF. The chain is built from TRBV12-5 and TRBJ2-3, with D tentatively TRBD2 (5 bases). CDR1 is LGHNT, CDR2 FRNRAP, per germline. The CDR3 spans 16 residues. V was pared by 0 bases and J by 4 bases, with 14 bases between.

This clone occurred a few times. The chain uses TRBV27 and TRBJ2-1; 10 nucleotides match TRBD1. The CDR3 covers 15 residues. The germline V gene has CDR1 MNHEY and CDR2 SMNVEV (reference sequence). V lost 6 bases to trimming and J lost 2 bases; unmatched junction nucleotides: 4. CDR3 coding DNA: TGTGCCAGCAGCGCCGGGACAGGGGCCTACAATGAGCAGTTCTTC. Residues: CASSAGTGAYNEQFF.

The rearrangement joins TRBV7-7 to TRBJ2-5, with D possibly being TRBD1 or TRBD2 (5 bases each). Trimming stripped 5 bases from V and 1 base from J, with 14 bases between. The CDR3 is 15 amino acids. In germline, CDR1 is SSHAT, CDR2 FNYEAQ (reference sequence). This chain's CDR3 is CASSVNVGTQETQYF. CDR3 DNA: TGTGCCAGCAGCGTAAACGTGGGGACCCAAGAGACCCAGTACTTC.

In this sample, this clone is medium-sized. The chain carries TRBV4-1 and TRBJ2-7; possible D gene TRBD1, 5 bases. Trimming left V 4 bases short and J 3 bases short, with 10 bases between. From germline, CDR1 is MGHRA and CDR2 YSYEKL. The CDR3 has 13 residues. The CDR3 nucleotides read TGCGCCAGCAGCCTGACAGAAAACTACGAGCAGTACTTC. Translated: CASSLTENYEQYF.

The chain employs TRBV7-9 and TRBJ2-4; 10 bases map to TRBD1. This CDR3 region has 12 residues. Germline CDR1 and CDR2: SEHNR and FQNEAQ (reference sequence). The V segment lost 5 bases and the J segment 15 bases; nucleotides outside the gene matches: 7. The CDR3 bases are TGTGCCAGCAGCCTGGACAGGGGGAGAGGGTACTTC. Protein: CASSLDRGRGYF.

The J gene is TRBJ2-1, the V gene TRBV5-1; 8 nucleotides align to TRBD1. The length of the CDR3 is 17 residues. The junction had 10 bases not matched to a gene; V was cut back by 1 base and J by 4 bases. Germline V gives CDR1 SGHRS, CDR2 YFSETQ. CDR3 nucleotides: TGCGCCAGCAGCTTGAGCTCCGGGACAGGACCTTACAATGAGCAGTTCTTC. Protein sequence: CASSLSSGTGPYNEQFF.

This CDR3 is CASSFPLGASGYEQFF. The CDR3 nucleotides are TGTGCCAGCAGCTTTCCCCTCGGTGCGAGTGGCTATGAGCAGTTCTTC. The rearrangement joins TRBV5-6 to TRBJ2-1, with unresolved D. Germline assignment: CDR1 SGHDT and CDR2 YYEEEE. The V end was cut by 2 bases, the J end by 8 bases, with 20 bases between. The CDR3 consists of 16 residues.

This clone came up a few times. V usage is TRBV29-1 and J usage is TRBJ2-7; the D call may be TRBD1 or TRBD2 (7 bases each). CDR3 length: 12 amino acids. With 5 bases removed from V and 4 bases from J, the gap between germline ends came to 12 bases. Germline CDR1 SQVTM, CDR2 ANQGSEA. CDR3 DNA: TGCAGCGTTCAGGGGGGGTATTACGAGCAGTACTTC. This codes for CSVQGGYYEQYF.

The chain is built from TRBV11-1 and TRBJ1-1, with no clear D. Germline V gene sequence: CDR1 SGHAT, CDR2 FQDESV (reference sequence). This CDR3 region has 15 residues. Trimming pared 0 bases from V and 0 bases from J, leaving 8 bases between. As DNA, the CDR3 is TGTGCCAGCAGCTTAGCCTTCCCGCTGAACACTGAAGCTTTCTTT. This gives the protein CASSLAFPLNTEAFF.

The rearrangement links TRBV29-1 to TRBJ2-5, with D perhaps being TRBD1 or TRBD2 (6 bases each). The CDR3 runs to 14 residues. The ends were cut back, 7 bases at V and 4 bases at J, with 19 bases in the middle. The V gene's germline CDR1 is SQVTM and CDR2 ANQGSEA. CDR3 protein: CSAVLLGGRETQYF. CDR3 nucleotide sequence: TGCAGCGCTGTCCTCCTGGGGGGCCGAGAGACCCAGTACTTC.

The chain couples TRBV4-1 to TRBJ2-7; D possibly uses TRBD1 or TRBD2 (6 bases each). Between the trimmed V and J ends, which lost 3 bases and 3 bases, there was a span of 18 bases. From germline, CDR1 is MGHRA and CDR2 YSYEKL. There are 16 residues in the CDR3. CDR3 sequence reads: CASSQEGDGSNYEQYF. Here the CDR3 DNA reads TGCGCCAGCAGCCAGGAGGGGGACGGATCTAACTACGAGCAGTACTTC.

This chain uses TRBV6-6 with TRBJ1-5; D uncertain. The CDR3 sequence is 14 residues long. Germline V gene data show CDR1 as MNHNY and CDR2 as SVGAGI (reference sequence). V lost 6 bases and J 8 bases, leaving 17 bases between the germline ends. The CDR3 region is CASRIPGPGEPQHF. The CDR3 bases are TGTGCCAGCAGGATCCCGGGCCCTGGGGAGCCCCAGCATTTT.

The V gene is TRBV15, the J gene TRBJ2-7; the D gene is possibly TRBD1 (6 bases). The CDR3 length is 15 residues. The germline V gene has CDR1 LNHNV and CDR2 YYDKDF (reference sequence). Trimming took 0 bases from V and 5 from J, leaving 14 bases between them. The DNA of the CDR3 is TGTGCCACCAGCAGAGATTTAAGGGGACACAACGAGCAGTACTTC. Residues: CATSRDLRGHNEQYF.

The chain couples TRBV13 to TRBJ2-7, with D possibly being TRBD2 (5 bases). V was trimmed by 0 bases and J by 3 bases, leaving 18 bases between them. Germline values: CDR1 PRHDT, CDR2 FYEKMQ (reference sequence). The CDR3 is 17 residues long. CDR3 sequence: CASSLGPLAGDDYEQYF. DNA for the CDR3: TGTGCCAGCAGCTTAGGCCCGCTCGCCGGGGATGACTACGAGCAGTACTTC.

This clone was seen only a few times. The chain couples TRBV2 to TRBJ2-1; 8 nucleotides match TRBD2. Germline lookup yields CDR1 SNHLY and CDR2 FYNNEI. CDR3 length: 19 residues. The V gene end was trimmed by 3 bases and the J gene end by 0 bases; junction bases not matched to a gene: 13. The CDR3 DNA is TGTGCCAGCAGTGACGATGGTAGCGGGGCTGCCAGCTCCTACAATGAGCAGTTCTTC. Residues: CASSDDGSGAASSYNEQFF.

The chain combines TRBV4-2 with TRBJ2-2, with D possibly being TRBD1 (8 bases). V lost 8 bases to trimming and J lost 0 bases, with 19 bases between them. The CDR3 extends over 17 amino acids. The germline gives CDR1 LGHNA, CDR2 YNFKEQ. CDR3 protein: CASRWGGQAANTGELFF. CDR3 bases: TGTGCCAGCCGCTGGGGGGGACAGGCAGCGAACACCGGGGAGCTGTTTTTT.